This entry lists 7 T cell receptor beta chains sequenced from one sample in a study of Ad26.COV2.S vaccination and SARS-CoV-2 variants. Only in-frame clones appear in the TCRdb table, and some are missing; sequencing was by immunoSEQ multiplex PCR. The top ten hold over 8.5% of the sample, which has 200,000 to 300,000 clones, 85% to 90% seen once. Noted treatment: roughly 20 received Ad26.COV2.S at low or high dose, single or two shots; roughly five received placebo; per-sample allocation not given. Sampling occurred on day 63 after the first vaccine or placebo injection. The sample here was peripheral blood, taken in a trial of Ad26.COV2.S vaccine versus placebo. These receptors were taken from a person aged 18-65 years who received the Ad26.COV2.S COVID-19 vaccine or a placebo.

The chain couples TRBV7-3 to TRBJ2-2; 7 nucleotides line up with TRBD1. Germline V lookup: CDR1 SGHTA, CDR2 FQGTGA. After removal of 2 bases from V and 6 bases from J, the junction contained 3 bases not matched to a gene. CDR3 length: 14 amino acids. The CDR3 sequence: CASSLGQGAGELFF. The DNA of the CDR3 is TGTGCCAGCAGCTTAGGGCAGGGGGCCGGGGAGCTGTTTTTT.

The gene calls are TRBV5-1 and TRBJ1-4; tentative D call: TRBD1 (6 bases). V lost 2 bases, J lost 4 bases, and 15 bases lay in between. CDR1 is SGHRS and CDR2 is YFSETQ in the germline V gene. The CDR3 spans 16 residues. DNA of the CDR3: TGCGCCAGCAGCTTATTAACAGGGAACGTTAATGAAAAACTGTTTTTT. The encoded protein is CASSLLTGNVNEKLFF.

In its sample, this clone was seen once. V and J are TRBV10-3 and TRBJ2-7, with 9 bases identical to TRBD1. The CDR3 runs 13 residues. CDR1 is ENHRY, CDR2 SYGVKD, per germline. The J segment lost 5 bases and the V segment lost 10 bases, leaving 9 bases of the junction unmatched. CDR3 in amino acids: CATRGQGQDEQYF. The CDR3 DNA reads as TGTGCCACCCGGGGACAGGGTCAAGACGAGCAGTACTTC.

This chain links TRBV18 with TRBJ2-1; 7 bases agree with TRBD1. Germline V gives CDR1 KGHSH, CDR2 LQKENI. The CDR3 extends over 17 amino acids. V dropped 4 bases and J dropped 0; count of bases not matched to a gene: 9. CDR3 nucleotides: TGTGCCAGCTCACTACGACAGGGAACCAGCTCCTACAATGAGCAGTTCTTC. It yields the protein CASSLRQGTSSYNEQFF.

In its sample, this clone was seen a few times. The CDR3 protein is CASSTLAGGPGETQYF. CDR3 bases: TGTGCCAGCAGCACACTAGCGGGAGGGCCGGGAGAGACCCAGTACTTC. The chain is built from TRBV11-2 and TRBJ2-5; 13 nucleotides align to TRBD2. The CDR3 runs 16 residues. Germline V gives CDR1 SGHAT, CDR2 FQNNGV. After removal of 5 bases from V and 4 bases from J, the junction contained 7 bases not matched to a gene.

V is TRBV19 and J is TRBJ1-6; D remains unclear. The CDR3 spans 14 residues. Germline CDR1 is LNHDA and CDR2 is SQIVND (reference sequence). Trimming cost V 3 bases and J 8 bases, with 11 bases left between them. CDR3 DNA sequence: TGTGCCAGTAGTATCTTGGCGTTTGATTCACCCCTCCACTTT. This encodes CASSILAFDSPLHF.

V and J are TRBV29-1 and TRBJ2-3; 10 bases agree with TRBD2. The J segment lost 0 bases and the V segment lost 1 base, leaving 10 bases of the junction unmatched. Germline V gives CDR1 SQVTM, CDR2 ANQGSEA. This CDR3 has 18 residues. The CDR3 DNA follows: TGCAGCGTTGAAGGGACTAGCGGAACCACGGTCAGCACAGATACGCAGTATTTT. This sequence encodes CSVEGTSGTTVSTDTQYF.